One sample yielded the 10 T cell receptor beta chains listed below, sequenced in a study of T cell responses to AZD1222 COVID-19 vaccine. Profiled with immunoSEQ multiplex PCR; TCRdb holds only in-frame clones, not every one. The data show 90,000 to 110,000 clones, with 89% seen just once and about two fifths held by the top ten. Sequencing used peripheral blood, obtained 28 days after the second AZD1222 dose. These receptors were collected from an adult who received the AZD1222 COVID-19 vaccine.

The chain employs TRBV7-9 and TRBJ1-1; a possible D gene is TRBD1 (5 bases). There are 16 residues in the CDR3. Trimming removed 6 bases at V and 0 bases at J, with 17 bases between. The germline gives CDR1 SEHNR, CDR2 FQNEAQ (reference sequence). CDR3 bases: TGTGCCAGCAGTAGCCTTCAAGGGACTGTGAACACTGAAGCTTTCTTT. Encoded protein: CASSSLQGTVNTEAFF.

J is TRBJ2-1 and V is TRBV19; D unclear. This CDR3 has 12 amino acids. Germline loops: CDR1 LNHDA, CDR2 SQIVND (reference sequence). V was trimmed by 5 bases and J by 3 bases, leaving 5 bases between them. In DNA form, the CDR3 reads TGTGCCAGTAGTGACCGCTACAATGAGCAGTTCTTC. This sequence encodes CASSDRYNEQFF.

The genes are TRBV6-5 and TRBJ2-5, with D perhaps matching TRBD1 or TRBD2 (6 bases each). The germline V and J ends were trimmed by 4 bases and 7 bases, with 22 bases remaining between them. The V gene's germline CDR1 is MNHEY and CDR2 SVGAGI. The CDR3 is 16 amino acids. CDR3 coding DNA: TGTGCCAGCAGTTCTGGGCACAAGAGGGGGGAGTGGACCCAGTACTTC. Amino acid sequence: CASSSGHKRGEWTQYF.

This clone was seen more than once but under ten times. V is TRBV9 and J is TRBJ2-3; D ambiguous. CDR3 length equals 12 residues. Per germline, CDR1 SGDLS and CDR2 YYNGEE. Trimming pared 0 bases from V and 6 bases from J, leaving 5 bases between. DNA for the CDR3: TGTGCCAGCAGCGTAGGGGCGGATACGCAGTATTTT. Its protein is CASSVGADTQYF.

V and J are TRBV4-1 and TRBJ2-3; D gene ambiguous. The germline V gene encodes CDR1 MGHRA and CDR2 YSYEKL. This CDR3 is built from 16 residues. V was clipped by 4 bases and J by 0 bases, with 14 bases between them. In nucleotides, the CDR3 is TGCGCCAGCAGCCCAAGGATTGCTCAGAGCACAGATACGCAGTATTTT. Translated: CASSPRIAQSTDTQYF.

This clone came up once. The V and J genes are TRBV27 and TRBJ2-7; 9 bases are a match to TRBD2. CDR1 and CDR2 from the germline V gene are MNHEY and SMNVEV (reference sequence). With 5 bases clipped from V and 2 bases from J, the junction kept 1 base outside the gene matches. The CDR3 extends over 13 amino acids. The CDR3 bases are TGTGCCAGCAGTAGCGGGAGGCCCTACGAGCAGTACTTC. This gives the protein CASSSGRPYEQYF.

About this clone: At one of its ends the junction is not consistent with the germline gene, which may arise from a read error. The chain recombines TRBV7-9 with TRBJ2-1; TRBD2 aligns across 9 bases. Germline CDR1 is SEHNR and CDR2 is FQNEAQ (reference sequence). This CDR3 is 15 amino acids long. The CDR3 protein is CASSLGVSGSLDRLF. The CDR3 nucleotides read TGTGCCAGCAGCTTAGGCGTTAGCGGGAGCCTCGACCGACTCTTC.

This rearrangement joins TRBV4-1 to TRBJ2-7, with D maybe TRBD2 (5 bases). CDR1 is MGHRA, CDR2 YSYEKL, per germline. This CDR3 region has 15 residues. V dropped 0 bases and J dropped 2 bases, with 11 bases sitting between them. CDR3: CASSQDGSQTYEQYF. CDR3 bases: TGCGCCAGCAGCCAAGATGGGAGCCAAACCTACGAGCAGTACTTC.

V gene TRBV6-2 or TRBV6-3 combines with J gene TRBJ2-3; TRBD1 matches at 11 bases. CDR3 length: 18 amino acids. Germline V CDR1 and CDR2: MNHEY, SVGEGT. V lost 0 bases, J lost 0 bases, and 5 bases stayed unmatched. The CDR3 spells CASSYSRTGGQSTDTQYF. The CDR3 DNA sequence: TGTGCCAGCAGTTACTCGCGGACAGGGGGCCAAAGCACAGATACGCAGTATTTT.

This rearrangement joins TRBV30 to TRBJ1-4; D gene uncertain. V was shortened by 0 bases and J by 7 bases, with 12 bases between the two germline ends. Germline lookup yields CDR1 GTSNPN and CDR2 SVGIG (reference sequence). The CDR3 sequence is 14 residues long. For the CDR3, the DNA is TGTGCCTGGAGTGTAGGCCCGGGCCCTGAAAAACTGTTTTTT. Its protein is CAWSVGPGPEKLFF.